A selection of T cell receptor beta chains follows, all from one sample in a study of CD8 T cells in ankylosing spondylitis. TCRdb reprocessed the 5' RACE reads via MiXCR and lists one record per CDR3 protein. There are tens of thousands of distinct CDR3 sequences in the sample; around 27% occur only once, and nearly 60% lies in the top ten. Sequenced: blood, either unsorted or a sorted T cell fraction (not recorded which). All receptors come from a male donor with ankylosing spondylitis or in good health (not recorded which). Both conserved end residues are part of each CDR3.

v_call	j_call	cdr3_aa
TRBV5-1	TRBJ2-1	CASSPGITGGYNEQFF
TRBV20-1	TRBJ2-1	CSAGNEQFF
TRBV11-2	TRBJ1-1	CASSSVFQAFF
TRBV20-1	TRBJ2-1	CSARTPWREYNEQFF
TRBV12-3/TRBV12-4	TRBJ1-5	CASGEERRGPQHF
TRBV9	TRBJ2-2	CASSVRGRDTGELFF
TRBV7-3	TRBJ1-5	CASSSQQGLPQHF
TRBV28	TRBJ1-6	CASSRDSLNSPLHF
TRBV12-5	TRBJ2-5	CASGTLVRGAGETQYF
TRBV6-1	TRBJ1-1	CASMRGNPMNTEAFF
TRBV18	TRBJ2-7	CASSPSNGRVSYEQYF
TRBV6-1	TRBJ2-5	CASSEEAAGGETQYF
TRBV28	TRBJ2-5	CASSLVGASQETQYF
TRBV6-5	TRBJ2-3	CASSYAPSMDTQYF
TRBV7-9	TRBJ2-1	CASSLRQPENEQFF
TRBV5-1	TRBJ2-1	CASSLEGSDNEQFF
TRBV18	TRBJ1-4	CASSPRNTKLFF
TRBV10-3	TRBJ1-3	CASNAAAGNTIYF
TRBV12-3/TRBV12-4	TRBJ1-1	CASSTWDRRTEAFF
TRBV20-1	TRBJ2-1	CSASGGASYNEQFF
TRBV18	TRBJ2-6	CASSATANGANVLTF
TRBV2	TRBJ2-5	CASSEVRWTGDKETQYF
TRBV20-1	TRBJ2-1	CSAEWATHNEQFF
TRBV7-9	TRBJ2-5	CASSSDRGWQETQYF
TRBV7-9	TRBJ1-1	CASSLGAGVGEAFF
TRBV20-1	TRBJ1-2	CSASSMYGDGYTF
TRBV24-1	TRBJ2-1	CATSDGIAGYNEQFF
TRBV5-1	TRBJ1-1	CASSLAGDRVNTEAFF
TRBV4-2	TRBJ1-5	CASSQGMGENQPQHF
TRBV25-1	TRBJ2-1	CASRTSSGYNEQFF
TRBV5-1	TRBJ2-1	CASSLVSVLDEQFF
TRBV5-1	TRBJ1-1	CASSSSRGQSEAFF
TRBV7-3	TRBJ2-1	CASSYGAGGYNEQFF
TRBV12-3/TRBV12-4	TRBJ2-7	CASSLWGLGREQYF
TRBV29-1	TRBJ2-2	CSSSNTGELFF
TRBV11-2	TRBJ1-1	CASSSAGMEAFF
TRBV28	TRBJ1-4	CASSLGTGVSGTNEKLFF
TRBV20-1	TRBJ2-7	CSANDRAYEQYF
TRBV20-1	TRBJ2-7	CSAREAGVSYEQYF
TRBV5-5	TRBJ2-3	CASSSISGSESDTQYF
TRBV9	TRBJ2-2	CASTTGGYGELFF
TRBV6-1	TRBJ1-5	CASSRYGGRGSSNQPQHF
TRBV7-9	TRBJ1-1	CGSSPYRPLGETEAFF
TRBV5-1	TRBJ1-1	CASSLVVPMNTEAFF
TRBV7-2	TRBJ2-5	CASSLALGQFQETQYF
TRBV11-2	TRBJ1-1	CASSPRGVGSTEAFF
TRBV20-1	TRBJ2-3	CSASDRGGPGDTQYF
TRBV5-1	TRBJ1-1	CASSFNGGPGAIAFF
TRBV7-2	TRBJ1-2	CASSHPDRAYGYTF
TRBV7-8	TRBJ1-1	CASSLAMRRGHGAFF
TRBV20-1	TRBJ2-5	CSASPSDSLETQYF
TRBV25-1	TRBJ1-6	CASSEIQVQNSPLHF